This TCR beta chain was profiled in a study of T cell responses to AZD1222 COVID-19 vaccine. Study conclusions and caveats: Baseline seropositivity characterized only 5 to 7 AZD1222 recipients. Spike was spanned by vaccine-associated CD4 TCRs, with dominance at 160-218 and 743-854. Spike-specific TCR breadth rose after two AZD1222 doses, and depth rose as well.

Second doses at about 4 or about 12 weeks were pooled. The V end was cut by 3 bases, the J end by 3 bases, with 3 bases between. The CDR3 runs 12 residues. Germline V CDR1 and CDR2: MNHEY, SMNVEV (reference sequence). Measured with immunoSEQ multiplex PCR; TCRdb has only the in-frame clones, and not every one. The sample yields approximately 170,000 clones, roughly 89% seen once. With respect to this clone: Antigen specificity is unknown.

This chain links TRBV27 with TRBJ2-1, with D uncertain. The receptor was derived from an adult who received the AZD1222 COVID-19 vaccine. This material consisted of peripheral blood, taken 28 days after the second AZD1222 dose. The chain's CDR3 is CASSLNYNEQFF. In DNA, the CDR3 is TGTGCCAGCAGTTTGAACTACAATGAGCAGTTCTTC.